The source of this TCR beta chain is a study of T cell repertoires in cytomegalovirus infection. Study-wide context: In the study, CMV epitopes included recently identified HLA-C-restricted and well-studied HLA-B-restricted ones. Both a matching HLA type and CMV infection were indicated by public TCR beta signatures.

Only a few counts were recorded for this clonotype. Its matching antigen is unknown. Study outcomes and limitations: Predominance within the ex vivo response was attributable to HLA-C-restricted CMV-specific TCR beta clonotypes. Adding up the frequency of public TCR beta families identified people who carried CMV plus the relevant HLA.

TCRdb processed the reads anew with MiXCR; each CDR3 protein has one entry. The data contain 750,000 to 950,000 distinct CDR3 sequences, roughly 29% of them seen just once; the ten biggest clones take up about an eighth. The source of this sequence is a human donor in good health (CMV status not recorded). Some clones in this sample may be carry-over from other donors' samples. Specimen: cultured CD8+ T cells from PBMCs, collected from culture after CMV antigen stimulation.

In DNA form, the CDR3 reads TGTGCCAGCAGCTCGGGACTAGCGGGGGAAGATACGCAGTATTTT. Protein sequence: CASSSGLAGEDTQYF. V and J are TRBV5-5 and TRBJ2-3, with TRBD2 identical over 14 bases. The CDR3 sequence is 15 residues long. Germline-derived CDR1 and CDR2 are SGHKS and YYEKEE (reference sequence). J lost 5 bases, V lost 3 bases, and 2 bases had no gene match.